The next 31 T cell receptor beta chains were all read from a single sample in a study of Tregs in tolerant kidney transplant recipients. Produced via immunoSEQ multiplex PCR; TCRdb's table is partial and in-frame only. The sample comprises 240,000 or so clones, more than 65% of which are singletons, and around 0.64% rests with the top ten. Sample: CD4+ T cells from blood. Receptor source: a human donor in good health.

V usage is TRBV7-3 and J usage is TRBJ2-5; 10 positions agree with TRBD2. CDR1 is SGHTA and CDR2 is FQGTGA in the germline V gene. The J segment lost 4 bases and the V segment lost 5 bases, leaving 4 bases of the junction unmatched. The CDR3 consists of 14 residues. The CDR3 DNA reads TGTGCCAGCAGCCAGCGGGGGGGCCGAGAGACCCAGTACTTC. Residues: CASSQRGGRETQYF.

This chain joins TRBV5-1 and TRBJ2-7; 7 bases are shared with TRBD2. The germline V gene has CDR1 SGHRS and CDR2 YFSETQ. The V gene end was trimmed by 3 bases and the J gene end by 0 bases; junction bases not matched to a gene: 6. The CDR3 totals 15 residues. CDR3 amino acids: CASSYSGFPSYEQYF. In DNA form, the CDR3 reads TGCGCCAGCAGCTATAGCGGGTTCCCCTCCTACGAGCAGTACTTC.

The V gene is TRBV21-1, the J gene TRBJ2-3; TRBD2 is the table's D call and was not checked against the DNA. TRBV21-1 constitutes a pseudogene. This CDR3 region has 20 residues. Here the CDR3 reads CASSKALARHHIIITDTQYF. The CDR3 DNA follows: TGTGCCAGCAGCAAAGCGCTAGCGAGACACCATATTATAATCACAGATACGCAGTATTTT.

The chain combines TRBV6-6 with TRBJ2-1, with 8 bases identical to TRBD1. This CDR3 is 14 amino acids long. The junction had 4 bases not matched to a gene; V was cut back by 0 bases and J by 9 bases. Germline V gene lookup returns CDR1 MNHNY and CDR2 SVGAGI (reference sequence). The CDR3 loop is CASSYSRGQVEQFF. DNA of the CDR3: TGTGCCAGCAGTTACTCCAGGGGGCAAGTTGAGCAGTTCTTC.

This clone was picked up a small number of times. The chain uses TRBV21-1 and TRBJ1-6; TRBD1 is the table's D call and was not checked against the DNA. TRBV21-1 is a pseudogene segment. There are 12 residues in the CDR3. In DNA form, the CDR3 reads TGTGCCCGTTGTCAGGAAAGTTCACCCCTCCACTTT. It is translated as CARCQESSPLHF.

This chain connects TRBV2 to TRBJ2-4; 11 nucleotides match TRBD2. V gave up 6 bases and J gave up 8 bases; unmatched junction bases: 6. This CDR3 comprises 14 residues. The germline CDR1 and CDR2 sequences are SNHLY and FYNNEI. CDR3 DNA: TGTGCCAGCAGGGTGACTAGCGGGGATGACATTCAGTACTTC. Translating it yields CASRVTSGDDIQYF.

The chain combines TRBV6-5 with TRBJ1-5, with D possibly matching TRBD1 (5 bases). Germline CDR1 is MNHEY and CDR2 is SVGAGI. V was clipped by 6 bases and J by 7 bases, with 19 bases between them. The CDR3 sequence is 15 residues long. The CDR3 nucleotides read TGTGCCAGCAGATCCGCCCGGGGCAAAGGCCAGCCCCAGCATTTT. As protein: CASRSARGKGQPQHF.

The gene calls are TRBV6-5 and TRBJ1-1, with TRBD1 as a possible D gene (5 bases). V gave up 2 bases and J gave up 6 bases, with 13 bases separating them. This CDR3 has 14 amino acids. In germline, CDR1 is MNHEY, CDR2 SVGAGI. The CDR3, as DNA: TGTGCCAGCAGTTACCCGGGACCCGGCGCTGAAGCTTTCTTT. This encodes CASSYPGPGAEAFF.

The chain is built from TRBV4-2 and TRBJ1-1, with D possibly matching TRBD1 (5 bases). The V gene lost 4 bases and the J gene lost 3 bases, with 15 bases spanning the gap. Germline V CDR1 and CDR2: LGHNA, YNFKEQ. The length of the CDR3 is 15 residues. Written as DNA, the CDR3 is TGTGCCAGCAGCCCCGTGGGGCAGATATACACTGAAGCTTTCTTT. This codes for CASSPVGQIYTEAFF.

This clone was counted between two and nine times. V is TRBV25-1 and J is TRBJ2-2, with D possibly being TRBD1 (5 bases). V was pared by 4 bases and J by 1 base, with 13 bases between. The CDR3 is 16 amino acids. Per the germline V gene, CDR1 is MGHDK and CDR2 is SYGVNS. The CDR3: CASSGRTRENTGELFF. The CDR3 region has the DNA TGTGCCAGCAGTGGTAGGACACGAGAGAACACCGGGGAGCTGTTTTTT.

V and J are TRBV5-8 and TRBJ2-3, with D possibly being TRBD1 (6 bases). CDR1 is SGHTS and CDR2 is YDEGEE in the germline V gene. This CDR3 is built from 17 residues. The V gene lost 4 bases and the J gene lost 4 bases, with 22 bases spanning the gap. CDR3 sequence reads: CASSQSTGLGAADTQYF. The CDR3 coding sequence is TGTGCCAGCAGCCAATCTACAGGGCTTGGGGCGGCAGATACGCAGTATTTT.

J is TRBJ2-7 and V is TRBV29-1; D gene ambiguous. The V and J ends lost 2 bases and 5 bases respectively, with 7 bases between them. The V gene's germline CDR1 is SQVTM and CDR2 ANQGSEA. The length of the CDR3 is 11 residues. The CDR3 coding sequence is TGCAGCGTTGAAACCATTGACGAGCAGTACTTC. Protein sequence: CSVETIDEQYF.

This clone appeared once. The J gene is TRBJ1-2, the V gene TRBV6-5, with D maybe TRBD1 (6 bases). The CDR3 sequence is 13 residues long. Trimming pared 7 bases from V and 7 bases from J, leaving 16 bases between. The germline V gene has CDR1 MNHEY and CDR2 SVGAGI. CDR3 amino acids: CASTLEGVVGYTF. The DNA of the CDR3 is TGTGCCAGCACGCTTGAGGGGGTAGTTGGCTACACCTTC.

The chain employs TRBV7-9 and TRBJ1-1, with 8 bases that match TRBD1. Germline values: CDR1 SEHNR, CDR2 FQNEAQ (reference sequence). The CDR3 has 14 amino acids. V lost 4 bases, J lost 5 bases, and 6 bases stayed unmatched. In nucleotides, the CDR3 is TGTGCCAGCAGCTCGACAGGGGTTGGGACTGAAGCTTTCTTT. It codes for CASSSTGVGTEAFF.

This chain joins TRBV5-8 and TRBJ1-6; TRBD1 is a possible D gene (5 bases). Per germline, CDR1 SGHTS and CDR2 YDEGEE. This CDR3 contains 17 residues. Trimming left V 9 bases short and J 7 bases short, with 26 bases between. CDR3 residues: CATAGTGGRLGNSPLHF. CDR3 bases: TGTGCCACCGCCGGGACCGGGGGGAGACTTGGCAATTCACCCCTCCACTTT.

The chain joins TRBV15 to TRBJ1-2; 10 bases agree with TRBD1. Trimming removed 2 bases from V and 7 bases from J; junction bases left unmatched: 4. The germline gives CDR1 LNHNV, CDR2 YYDKDF (reference sequence). The CDR3 spans 14 residues. The CDR3 here is CATSRTGTGAGYTF. The CDR3, as DNA: TGTGCCACCAGCAGAACCGGGACAGGGGCTGGCTACACCTTC.

The chain is built from TRBV5-1 and TRBJ2-6; D perhaps matches TRBD2 (5 bases). V was shortened by 0 bases and J by 1 base, with 11 bases between the two germline ends. Germline V gives CDR1 SGHRS, CDR2 YFSETQ. The CDR3 is 17 residues long. In DNA form, the CDR3 reads TGCGCCAGCAGCTTGGAGGTTTCGGGGTCTGGGGCCAACGTCCTGACTTTC. This gives the protein CASSLEVSGSGANVLTF.

Regarding this clone: Other DNA sequences from this sample encode an identical CDR3 as well. The genes are TRBV9 and TRBJ2-7; D might be TRBD1 or TRBD2, each matching 5 bases. This CDR3 is 14 amino acids long. The V gene's germline CDR1 is SGDLS and CDR2 YYNGEE. The V gene lost 2 bases and the J gene lost 1 base, with 10 bases spanning the gap. CDR3 DNA sequence: TGTGCCAGCAGCGTTGACGGGGCATCCTACGAGCAGTACTTC. The encoded protein is CASSVDGASYEQYF.

V gene TRBV6-5 combines with J gene TRBJ1-2, with D perhaps TRBD1 (6 bases). Trimming shortened V by 6 bases and J by 7 bases, and 18 bases separated the two germline ends. CDR1 is MNHEY, CDR2 SVGAGI, per germline. CDR3 length: 14 amino acids. CDR3 loop: CASSPKGGAGGYTF. CDR3 DNA sequence: TGTGCCAGCAGCCCGAAAGGGGGGGCCGGTGGCTACACCTTC.

V and J are TRBV2 and TRBJ1-3, with a possible D match to TRBD1 (6 bases). Germline V gene sequence: CDR1 SNHLY, CDR2 FYNNEI. With 3 bases removed from V and 0 bases from J, the gap between germline ends came to 12 bases. The CDR3 sequence is 16 residues long. CDR3 protein: CASSEGAGYSGNTIYF. CDR3 bases: TGTGCCAGCAGTGAGGGGGCTGGGTACTCTGGAAACACCATATATTTT.

The rearrangement links TRBV6-1 to TRBJ1-4; D uncertain. Germline V lookup: CDR1 MNHNS, CDR2 SASEGT. The CDR3 is 13 amino acids. Trimming removed 6 bases from V and 7 bases from J, with 12 bases in between. The CDR3 is CASSKPPGEKLFF. The CDR3, as DNA: TGTGCCAGCAGCAAACCCCCGGGTGAAAAACTGTTTTTT.

The chain has TRBV18 and TRBJ2-2, with D perhaps matching TRBD2 (5 bases). Germline values: CDR1 KGHSH, CDR2 LQKENI. V lost 3 bases and J lost 5, with 10 bases in between. The length of the CDR3 is 14 residues. The CDR3 DNA reads TGTGCCAGCTCACCGCCCTGGGAGACCGGGGAGCTGTTTTTT. This translates into CASSPPWETGELFF.

V usage is TRBV7-9 and J usage is TRBJ2-7; D is unresolved. The CDR3 contains 15 residues. In germline, CDR1 is SEHNR, CDR2 FQNEAQ (reference sequence). The V and J ends lost 5 bases and 2 bases respectively, with 16 bases between them. CDR3 protein: CASSPPQATAYEQYF. In DNA, the CDR3 is TGTGCCAGCAGCCCCCCGCAGGCAACAGCCTACGAGCAGTACTTC.

In regard to this clone: Within the sample, other DNA sequences also encode this same CDR3. The chain links TRBV30 to TRBJ2-2; D is possibly TRBD1 or TRBD2 (6 bases each). With 0 bases removed from V and 8 bases from J, the gap between germline ends came to 19 bases. Germline assignment: CDR1 GTSNPN and CDR2 SVGIG (reference sequence). The CDR3 contains 16 residues. CDR3 residues: CAWSVRVGGRTGELFF. The DNA for the CDR3 is TGTGCCTGGAGTGTACGGGTGGGGGGCCGGACTGGGGAGCTGTTTTTT.

The V call is TRBV5-4, the J call TRBJ2-3; either TRBD1 or TRBD2 may supply D (5 bases each). Germline V gene lookup returns CDR1 SGHNT and CDR2 YYREEE (reference sequence). The CDR3 covers 16 residues. The V end lost 2 bases, the J end lost 0 bases, and 13 bases lay between the germline ends. CDR3 loop: CASSFPGTSSTDTQYF. CDR3 nucleotides: TGTGCCAGCAGCTTTCCCGGGACCTCTAGCACAGATACGCAGTATTTT.

The chain combines TRBV7-2 with TRBJ2-7; 7 nucleotides align to TRBD2. With V trimmed by 1 base and J by 4 bases, 7 bases remained unmatched. Germline CDR1 and CDR2: SGHTA and FQGNSA. This CDR3 spans 15 amino acids. CDR3 protein: CASSLEGLAVYEQYF. CDR3 coding DNA: TGTGCCAGCAGCTTAGAAGGGCTAGCGGTTTACGAGCAGTACTTC.

This chain links TRBV5-5 with TRBJ1-4; no firm D call. V was trimmed by 4 bases and J by 6 bases, leaving 10 bases between them. The CDR3 is 13 residues long. Germline CDR1 reads SGHKS; CDR2 reads YYEKEE (reference sequence). CDR3 sequence reads: CASSPARHEKLFF. The CDR3 nucleotides are TGTGCCAGCAGCCCCGCGCGGCATGAAAAACTGTTTTTT.

The rearrangement uses TRBV18 and TRBJ2-7, with 9 bases fitting TRBD2. The CDR3 sequence is 16 residues long. Germline-derived CDR1 and CDR2 are KGHSH and LQKENI. V lost 0 bases, J lost 2 bases, and 5 bases stayed unmatched. CDR3 loop: CASSPPGLARTYEQYF. The CDR3 nucleotides read TGTGCCAGCTCACCACCCGGACTAGCGCGCACCTACGAGCAGTACTTC.

This chain uses TRBV7-2 with TRBJ1-5; no clear D gene. Trimming left V 5 bases short and J 2 bases short, with 13 bases between. Germline CDR1 SGHTA, CDR2 FQGNSA. This CDR3 is 15 amino acids long. This chain's CDR3 is CASSVDGSGNQPQHF. Here the CDR3 DNA reads TGTGCCAGCAGCGTCGATGGGAGTGGCAATCAGCCCCAGCATTTT.

The V gene is TRBV13, the J gene TRBJ1-4, with D perhaps TRBD1 (6 bases). This CDR3 region has 15 residues. The germline gives CDR1 PRHDT, CDR2 FYEKMQ (reference sequence). Deletions cut 1 base from V and 4 bases from J, with 10 bases between. The CDR3 DNA is TGTGCCAGCAGCTTAGCACAGGGACGTAATGAAAAACTGTTTTTT. It codes for CASSLAQGRNEKLFF.

This clone occurred once. The V call is TRBV5-1, the J call TRBJ2-5, with 8 positions matching TRBD1. Trimming took 4 bases from V and 1 from J; bases not matched to a gene: 9. Germline V gene lookup returns CDR1 SGHRS and CDR2 YFSETQ. This CDR3 comprises 16 residues. The CDR3 DNA is TGCGCCAGCAGCCGCGACAGGGGTCCCGCCCAAGAGACCCAGTACTTC. This translates into CASSRDRGPAQETQYF.